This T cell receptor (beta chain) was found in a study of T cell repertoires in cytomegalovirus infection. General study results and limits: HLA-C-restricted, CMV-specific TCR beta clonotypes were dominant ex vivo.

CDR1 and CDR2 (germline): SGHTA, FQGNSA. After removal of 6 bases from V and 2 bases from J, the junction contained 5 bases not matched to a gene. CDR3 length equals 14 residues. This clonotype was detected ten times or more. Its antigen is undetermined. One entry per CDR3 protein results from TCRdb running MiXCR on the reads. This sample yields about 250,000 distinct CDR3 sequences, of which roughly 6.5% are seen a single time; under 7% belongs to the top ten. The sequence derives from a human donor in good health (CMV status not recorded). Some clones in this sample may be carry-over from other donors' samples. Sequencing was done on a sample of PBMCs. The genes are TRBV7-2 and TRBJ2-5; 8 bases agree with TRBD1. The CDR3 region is CASSSDRAQETQYF. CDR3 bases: TGTGCCAGCAGTTCGGACAGGGCACAAGAGACCCAGTACTTC.